The 32 T cell receptor beta chains reported below all come from one sample, sequenced in a study of vaccination and CD4 T cells after COVID-19. CD4+ T cells that had been cultured provided DNA sequenced with the Oncomine TCR Beta short-read assay. A single record per CDR3 protein comes from TCRdb applying MiXCR to the PCR reads. This sample has about 15,000 distinct CDR3 sequences, with approximately 71% found just once. This sample's treatment: approximately nine-day PBMC culture with coronavirus spike peptide pools or control peptides (ViraFEST assay). These receptors' targets are unknown. Sequencing was done on a sample of CD4+ T cells from blood, cultured in vitro. The receptors were sampled from a human donor who had recovered from COVID-19.

The genes are TRBV20-1 and TRBJ1-3, with 8 bases that match TRBD1. Germline trimming cut 4 bases from V and 9 bases from J; bases unmatched to any gene: 11. The V gene's germline CDR1 is DFQATT and CDR2 SNEGSKA (reference sequence). The CDR3 consists of 14 residues. The CDR3 sequence: CSAKRDRPGGTIYF. The DNA of the CDR3 is TGCAGTGCTAAAAGGGACAGGCCCGGGGGCACCATATATTTT.

The gene calls are TRBV27 and TRBJ2-3; 11 bases line up with TRBD2. Looked up from germline, CDR1 is MNHEY and CDR2 is SMNVEV (reference sequence). The CDR3 loop spans 15 amino acids. The V segment lost 4 bases and the J segment 5 bases; nucleotides outside the gene matches: 5. CDR3: CASSWLAGGRDTQYF. Written as DNA, the CDR3 is TGTGCCAGCAGTTGGCTAGCGGGAGGTCGAGATACGCAGTATTTT.

This clonotype was observed a single time. The chain recombines TRBV6-2 or TRBV6-3 with TRBJ2-3; 14 bases align to TRBD2. Unmatched junction bases numbered 7, after V lost 6 bases and J lost 5 bases. CDR3 size: 16 residues. In germline, CDR1 is MNHEY, CDR2 SVGEGT. The DNA for the CDR3 is TGTGCCAGCAGGACGGGACTAGCGGGAGCCGGAGATACGCAGTATTTT. It specifies CASRTGLAGAGDTQYF.

V and J are TRBV20-1 and TRBJ2-2; D is uncertain. Germline V gene lookup returns CDR1 DFQATT and CDR2 SNEGSKA (reference sequence). The CDR3 has 14 residues. The V end lost 0 bases, the J end lost 6 bases, and 11 bases lay between the germline ends. CDR3 DNA: TGCAGTGCTAGAGATAAACTATTAGCCGGGGAGCTGTTTTTT. The encoded protein is CSARDKLLAGELFF.

The chain links TRBV10-3 to TRBJ2-7; no clear D gene. The germline V gene has CDR1 ENHRY and CDR2 SYGVKD. V shed 11 bases and J shed 0 bases, with 14 bases lying between them. The length of the CDR3 is 13 residues. Here the CDR3 reads CAYLDENSYEQYF. Written as DNA, the CDR3 is TGTGCCTATCTGGACGAGAACTCCTACGAGCAGTACTTC.

V is TRBV19 and J is TRBJ1-1; 7 nucleotides match TRBD1. The CDR3 has 13 residues. Germline-derived CDR1 and CDR2 are LNHDA and SQIVND (reference sequence). V lost 9 bases to trimming and J lost 1 base; unmatched junction nucleotides: 5. CDR3 coding DNA: TGTGCCAGCTACAGGGGCTGGAACACTGAAGCTTTCTTT. This gives the protein CASYRGWNTEAFF.

The chain joins TRBV6-1 to TRBJ1-2, with D possibly being TRBD1 (5 bases). CDR3 length: 14 residues. Trimming shortened V by 6 bases and J by 2 bases, and 13 bases separated the two germline ends. Germline values: CDR1 MNHNS, CDR2 SASEGT. The CDR3 protein is CASSIQETNYGYTF. The CDR3 DNA is TGTGCCAGCAGCATACAGGAGACCAACTATGGCTACACCTTC.

The gene calls are TRBV20-1 and TRBJ2-3; 11 nucleotides agree with TRBD1. This CDR3 is built from 17 residues. V lost 6 bases to trimming and J lost 2 bases; unmatched junction nucleotides: 13. The germline CDR1 and CDR2 sequences are DFQATT and SNEGSKA (reference sequence). CDR3 coding DNA: TGCAGTGCCACTCCGGGACAGGGGGTCTCCCACACAGATACGCAGTATTTT. Protein product: CSATPGQGVSHTDTQYF.

By proportion, this clonotype is medium-sized. The V gene is TRBV7-2, the J gene TRBJ2-7, with TRBD1 identical over 8 bases. In germline, CDR1 is SGHTA, CDR2 FQGNSA. The CDR3 has 15 residues. With 4 bases clipped from V and 3 bases from J, the junction kept 8 bases outside the gene matches. The CDR3 is CASSSGQGVGYEQYF. As DNA, the CDR3 is TGTGCCAGCAGCTCAGGACAGGGAGTCGGCTACGAGCAGTACTTC.

This chain joins TRBV15 and TRBJ2-2; no definite D call. The CDR3 covers 15 residues. The germline V gene encodes CDR1 LNHNV and CDR2 YYDKDF (reference sequence). Trimming took off 4 bases at V and 1 base at J, with 10 bases between the two ends. This CDR3 is CATSILHQNTGELFF. CDR3 in DNA: TGTGCCACCAGCATACTACACCAGAACACCGGGGAGCTGTTTTTT.

The V and J genes are TRBV18 and TRBJ2-1; 8 bases are shared with TRBD1. CDR3 length equals 15 residues. The ends lost 2 bases at V and 10 bases at J; junction bases unmatched: 10. Germline CDR1 reads KGHSH; CDR2 reads LQKENI. CDR3 nucleotide sequence: TGTGCCAGCTCACCAGGACAGGGTCGCTCGGGCGAGCAGTTCTTC. Its protein is CASSPGQGRSGEQFF.

This clonotype was detected once. The chain is built from TRBV25-1 and TRBJ2-5; a possible D gene is TRBD2 (6 bases). Germline V gives CDR1 MGHDK, CDR2 SYGVNS. The CDR3 has 14 amino acids. V was trimmed by 4 bases and J by 1 base, leaving 10 bases between them. This CDR3 reads CASSGERAQETQYF. In DNA form, the CDR3 reads TGTGCCAGCAGTGGGGAGCGGGCCCAAGAGACCCAGTACTTC.

This rearrangement joins TRBV7-9 to TRBJ1-1; D is ambiguous. The germline V and J ends were trimmed by 2 bases and 3 bases, with 10 bases remaining between them. Germline V gene lookup returns CDR1 SEHNR and CDR2 FQNEAQ (reference sequence). The length of the CDR3 is 14 residues. The CDR3, as DNA: TGTGCCAGCAGCTTACTCTCGGTGTACACTGAAGCTTTCTTT. Its translation is CASSLLSVYTEAFF. Complete variable domain (other parts from reference TRBV7-9 and TRBJ1-1): DTGVSQNPRHKITKRGQNVTFRCDPISEHNRLYWYRQTLGQGPEFLTYFQNEAQLEKSRLLSDRFSAERPKGSFSTLEIQRTEQGDSAMYLCASSLLSVYTEAFFGQGTRLTVV.

The rearrangement links TRBV9 to TRBJ2-7; TRBD2 is a possible D gene (5 bases). This CDR3 spans 14 amino acids. Germline V gene data show CDR1 as SGDLS and CDR2 as YYNGEE. V lost 2 bases and J 2 bases, leaving 11 bases between the germline ends. The CDR3 loop is CASSVSSATYEQYF. CDR3 nucleotide sequence: TGTGCCAGCAGCGTGAGTAGCGCAACCTACGAGCAGTACTTC.

This clonotype occurred a few times. The chain couples TRBV7-2 to TRBJ2-1; TRBD2 aligns across 16 bases. This CDR3 is 17 amino acids long. Per the germline V gene, CDR1 is SGHTA and CDR2 is FQGNSA. V gave up 4 bases and J gave up 9 bases; unmatched junction bases: 9. CDR3 residues: CASSYTGTSGRAGEQFF. CDR3 nucleotides: TGTGCCAGCAGCTACACCGGGACTAGCGGGAGGGCCGGTGAGCAGTTCTTC.

This clonotype was recorded only once. The V and J genes are TRBV20-1 and TRBJ2-7; 7 bases agree with TRBD1. Germline V gives CDR1 DFQATT, CDR2 SNEGSKA (reference sequence). V dropped 5 bases and J dropped 2; count of bases not matched to a gene: 9. The CDR3 is made up of 14 amino acids. The CDR3 nucleotides are TGCAGTGCTGGTCGCCGGGACAGCCCCTACGAGCAGTACTTC. This gives the protein CSAGRRDSPYEQYF.

The gene calls are TRBV7-2 and TRBJ2-5; D uncertain. Trimming took 7 bases from V and 4 from J, leaving 22 bases between them. Germline CDR1 and CDR2: SGHTA and FQGNSA. The CDR3 totals 16 residues. The CDR3: CASKGPGTPLSETQYF. CDR3 sequence (DNA): TGTGCCAGCAAGGGTCCGGGCACCCCGTTGTCAGAGACCCAGTACTTC.

The chain carries TRBV29-1 and TRBJ1-2; weak D call: TRBD1 (5 bases). V lost 7 bases, J lost 2 bases, and 11 bases lay in between. The CDR3 covers 12 residues. In germline, CDR1 is SQVTM, CDR2 ANQGSEA. DNA of the CDR3: TGCAGCGCCAGACAGAGGAACTATGGCTACACCTTC. It codes for CSARQRNYGYTF.

V is TRBV18 and J is TRBJ2-1; possible D gene TRBD2, 5 bases. With 1 base removed from V and 0 bases from J, the gap between germline ends came to 10 bases. CDR1 KGHSH and CDR2 LQKENI come from the germline V gene. The CDR3 has 16 residues. CDR3 loop: CASSPRAVSSYNEQFF. CDR3 in DNA: TGTGCCAGCTCACCACGAGCGGTGAGCTCCTACAATGAGCAGTTCTTC.

This chain links TRBV7-9 with TRBJ1-6; D ambiguous. Per the germline V gene, CDR1 is SEHNR and CDR2 is FQNEAQ (reference sequence). This CDR3 comprises 12 residues. V lost 5 bases and J 14 bases, leaving 13 bases between the germline ends. CDR3 sequence (DNA): TGTGCCAGCAGCCTAGAGTTAAGGTCCCTCCACTTT. Its protein product is CASSLELRSLHF.

This clonotype has just a few counts. The gene calls are TRBV19 and TRBJ2-7; 7 bases match TRBD1. J lost 3 bases, V lost 5 bases, and 13 bases had no gene match. The CDR3 covers 16 residues. Per germline, CDR1 LNHDA and CDR2 SQIVND (reference sequence). The CDR3 region has the DNA TGTGCCAGTAGTTTAAAACGGACAGGAACGGGCTACGAGCAGTACTTC. Translating gives CASSLKRTGTGYEQYF.

This chain links TRBV7-2 with TRBJ1-5, with D possibly being TRBD1 (5 bases). CDR1 SGHTA and CDR2 FQGNSA come from the germline V gene. The CDR3 runs to 15 residues. Trimming stripped 7 bases from V and 9 bases from J, with 22 bases between. CDR3 nucleotide sequence: TGTGCCAGCAACGACCCGCTAGGGGCTGGCAGGCCCCAGCATTTT. Translation gives CASNDPLGAGRPQHF.

This rearrangement joins TRBV7-2 to TRBJ2-7; 7 bases fit TRBD2. This CDR3 comprises 16 residues. J was trimmed by 0 bases and V by 4 bases; bases with no gene match: 9. Germline CDR1 reads SGHTA; CDR2 reads FQGNSA. The CDR3: CASSWEGTVSSYEQYF. The CDR3 DNA sequence: TGTGCCAGCAGCTGGGAGGGGACGGTAAGCTCCTACGAGCAGTACTTC.

The rearrangement uses TRBV7-2 and TRBJ1-2, with D possibly being TRBD1 (5 bases). V was pared by 3 bases and J by 8 bases, with 13 bases between. This CDR3 region has 13 residues. Germline V gene data show CDR1 as SGHTA and CDR2 as FQGNSA. The CDR3 sequence is CASSFVQGGGYTF. DNA for the CDR3: TGTGCCAGCAGCTTCGTCCAGGGAGGCGGCTACACCTTC.

The V call is TRBV20-1, the J call TRBJ1-5, with 7 nucleotides matching TRBD1. Germline loops: CDR1 DFQATT, CDR2 SNEGSKA (reference sequence). V shed 3 bases, J shed 1 base, and the junction held 3 bases outside the gene matches. This CDR3 comprises 14 residues. Written as DNA, the CDR3 is TGCAGTGCTAGGATACAGGGGAGCAATCAGCCCCAGCATTTT. This codes for CSARIQGSNQPQHF.

This chain joins TRBV2 and TRBJ2-5, with 9 bases aligning to TRBD2. Trimming took 3 bases from V and 5 from J; bases not matched to a gene: 7. Germline values: CDR1 SNHLY, CDR2 FYNNEI. This CDR3 is 15 amino acids long. CDR3 nucleotide sequence: TGTGCCAGCAGTGATATAGCGGGAGTTGGGGAGACCCAGTACTTC. Protein product: CASSDIAGVGETQYF.

The genes are TRBV20-1 and TRBJ1-5, with a possible D match to TRBD1 (6 bases). CDR1 and CDR2 from the germline V gene are DFQATT and SNEGSKA (reference sequence). The length of the CDR3 is 15 residues. Between the trimmed V and J ends, which lost 2 bases and 1 base, there was a span of 12 bases. The DNA of the CDR3 is TGCAGTGCTAGAAACAGGGTGATAAGCAATCAGCCCCAGCATTTT. Amino acid sequence: CSARNRVISNQPQHF.

This clonotype turned up a few times. The gene calls are TRBV6-2 or TRBV6-3 and TRBJ1-5, with TRBD1 as a possible D gene (6 bases). The CDR3 loop spans 13 amino acids. The germline gives CDR1 MNHEY, CDR2 SVGEGT. Deletions cut 6 bases from V and 4 bases from J, with 10 bases between. The CDR3 nucleotides are TGTGCCAGCAGCGGGACACCTAATCAGCCCCAGCATTTT. It yields the protein CASSGTPNQPQHF.

This clonotype was counted a single time. The chain is built from TRBV20-1 and TRBJ1-3; D may be TRBD1 (5 bases). The CDR3 sequence is 16 residues long. V was shortened by 0 bases and J by 2 bases, with 14 bases between the two germline ends. The V gene's germline CDR1 is DFQATT and CDR2 SNEGSKA (reference sequence). The CDR3 loop is CSARDLRGRTGNTIYF. In DNA form, the CDR3 reads TGCAGTGCTAGAGATCTCCGGGGGAGAACTGGAAACACCATATATTTT.

The CDR3 loop reads CASSLKGHGDSPLHF. DNA for the CDR3: TGTGCCAGCAGCCTTAAGGGACATGGGGATTCACCCCTCCACTTT. The V and J genes are TRBV28 and TRBJ1-6; D is perhaps TRBD1 (6 bases). The V end was cut by 6 bases, the J end by 8 bases, with 17 bases between. Germline assignment: CDR1 MDHEN and CDR2 SYDVKM. This CDR3 has 15 amino acids.

V and J are TRBV6-2 or TRBV6-3 and TRBJ1-2, with D tentatively TRBD1 (5 bases). Trimming shortened V by 6 bases and J by 4 bases, and 15 bases separated the two germline ends. CDR3 size: 14 residues. CDR1 is MNHEY and CDR2 is SVGEGT in the germline V gene. CDR3 region: CASRPRGTVYGYTF. CDR3 nucleotides: TGTGCCAGCAGGCCGCGAGGGACGGTCTATGGCTACACCTTC.

This clonotype was picked up one time. V gene TRBV15 combines with J gene TRBJ1-1, with D perhaps matching TRBD1 (6 bases). CDR3 size: 14 residues. V lost 3 bases and J lost 1, with 9 bases in between. Germline V gives CDR1 LNHNV, CDR2 YYDKDF (reference sequence). The chain's CDR3 is CATSRMDRNTEAFF. CDR3 DNA sequence: TGTGCCACCAGCAGGATGGACAGGAACACTGAAGCTTTCTTT.